This TCR beta chain was captured by sequencing in a study of human T cells and chemical hapten exposure. The time point denotes: patch test 1, 2 weeks after DPC sensitization. Treatment reported: therapeutic diphenylcyclopropenone sensitization with weekly scalp DPC. V lost 2 bases to trimming and J lost 0 bases, with 7 bases between them. CDR1 is MNHNS, CDR2 SASEGT, per germline. This CDR3 comprises 15 residues. TCRdb redid the calling of the RACE reads with MiXCR, one entry per CDR3 protein. The sample lists roughly 180,000 distinct CDR3 sequences; 20% to 25% were seen once. Study conclusions and caveats: DPC sensitization did not alter TCRs above 1 in 1000 frequency.

This clonotype has a handful of counts. Its antigen is undetermined. The source is a woman aged 45-60 years with alopecia areata. Some clones in this sample may be carry-over from other donors' samples. The source material was whole blood, sampled in connection with sensitization to the hapten diphenylcyclopropenone (DPC). The chain employs TRBV6-1 and TRBJ2-2; possible D gene TRBD1, 5 bases. The CDR3 sequence is CASSEQGSNTGELFF. The CDR3 DNA reads TGTGCCAGCAGTGAACAGGGCTCGAACACCGGGGAGCTGTTTTTT.